This entry is about one T cell receptor beta chain. Its matching antigen is unknown. One entry per CDR3 protein, called by TCRdb with MiXCR from the 5' RACE reads. The sample carries about 350,000 distinct CDR3 sequences, about 13% recorded once. This entry belongs to a study of T-cell memory formation after mild COVID-19. General study points: Mostly located in CM and EM were contracting CD4+ clones, with contracting CD8+ clones located in EMRA.

CDR3 size: 13 residues. Trimming shortened V by 6 bases and J by 2 bases, and 11 bases separated the two germline ends. The receptor comes from a man aged 18 to 29 who had mild COVID-19 (a few samples of this study predate the infection). Cell type and time point are not known. The chain is built from TRBV12-3 or TRBV12-4 and TRBJ2-7; no clear D gene. Sequencing was performed on PBMCs or a T cell subset sorted from them (not recorded which). CDR3 sequence: CASSRTAAYEQYF. The CDR3 coding sequence is TGTGCCAGCAGCCGGACCGCAGCCTACGAGCAGTACTTC.